This TCR beta chain comes out of a study of shared clonotypes between healthy human individuals. This CDR3 contains 14 residues. Germline V gene lookup returns CDR1 SGHTS and CDR2 YDEGEE. V gave up 2 bases and J gave up 3 bases, with 9 bases separating them. Findings of the study overall: The diversity represented, both genetic and in exposure history, was limited by few donors.

This clone was seen at least ten times. Its cognate antigen is unknown. Profiling relied on immunoSEQ multiplex PCR, and the TCRdb table lists in-frame clones only, not all of them. This table holds about 1.1 million clones, approximately 78% found once. Sample: memory CD4+ T cells from PBMCs. Stated subset: CD45RA-negative fraction. V usage is TRBV5-8 and J usage is TRBJ1-5; D gene ambiguous. This TCR derives from a man aged 18 to 29 in good health. Some clones in this sample may be carry-over from other donors' samples. CDR3 region: CASSFRGANQPQHF. The CDR3 coding sequence is TGTGCCAGCAGCTTCCGTGGTGCCAATCAGCCCCAGCATTTT.